These 30 T cell receptor beta chains were sequenced from one sample in a study of radiotherapy plus CTLA-4 blockade in lung cancer. Profiled with immunoSEQ multiplex PCR; TCRdb holds only in-frame clones, not every one. The table lists some 60,000 clones, around 80% of them singletons. The source was peripheral blood, collected from a patient treated with radiotherapy plus ipilimumab. The receptor set was obtained from a human donor with non-small cell lung cancer who had a partial response to radiotherapy plus ipilimumab.

The chain joins TRBV15 to TRBJ1-1; D is ambiguous. Germline V gives CDR1 LNHNV, CDR2 YYDKDF (reference sequence). The CDR3 runs to 14 residues. V lost 5 bases, J lost 1 base, and 11 bases lay in between. The CDR3 DNA reads as TGTGCCACCAGCCAGACCCGGGGGAACACTGAAGCTTTCTTT. Its translation: CATSQTRGNTEAFF.

This chain links TRBV5-5 with TRBJ2-1; TRBD1 agrees at 7 bases. Germline CDR1 reads SGHKS; CDR2 reads YYEKEE (reference sequence). Unmatched junction bases numbered 4, after V lost 4 bases and J lost 6 bases. The CDR3 contains 13 residues. The DNA of the CDR3 is TGTGCCAGCAGCGTGACAGGGTTCAATGAGCAGTTCTTC. Its protein product is CASSVTGFNEQFF.

This clone was observed a single time. This sample also contains other DNA sequences that code for the same CDR3. The chain links TRBV30 to TRBJ1-5, with D perhaps TRBD1 (5 bases). The CDR3 runs to 13 residues. The germline V gene has CDR1 GTSNPN and CDR2 SVGIG (reference sequence). Deletions cut 1 base from V and 2 bases from J, with 6 bases between. CDR3 nucleotides: TGTGCCTGGAGTGGGGGGGGCAATCAGCCCCAGCATTTT. This translates into CAWSGGGNQPQHF.

This chain links TRBV5-1 with TRBJ2-1, with a possible D match to TRBD1 (6 bases). The CDR3 is made up of 15 amino acids. Germline CDR1 reads SGHRS; CDR2 reads YFSETQ. V was trimmed by 4 bases and J by 2 bases, leaving 13 bases between them. The CDR3 protein is CASSQVNRAYNEQFF. The DNA of the CDR3 is TGCGCCAGCAGCCAAGTAAACAGGGCCTACAATGAGCAGTTCTTC. The whole variable domain, remainder taken from reference TRBV5-1 and TRBJ2-1, is KAGVTQTPRYLIKTRGQQVTLSCSPISGHRSVSWYQQTPGQGLQFLFEYFSETQRNKGNFPGRFSGRQFSNSRSEMNVSTLELGDSALYLCASSQVNRAYNEQFFGPGTRLTVL.

The chain combines TRBV9 with TRBJ1-1, with D possibly being TRBD1 (5 bases). Germline V gene lookup returns CDR1 SGDLS and CDR2 YYNGEE. The V and J ends lost 4 bases and 8 bases respectively, with 12 bases between them. The CDR3 has 12 amino acids. The CDR3 loop is CASSLQEGEAFF. In nucleotides, the CDR3 is TGTGCCAGCAGCCTACAGGAGGGGGAAGCTTTCTTT.

This rearrangement joins TRBV14 to TRBJ2-7; TRBD1 agrees at 8 bases. Germline CDR1 is SGHDN and CDR2 is FVKESK. V gave up 0 bases and J gave up 5 bases; unmatched junction bases: 6. There are 15 residues in the CDR3. The CDR3 reads CASSQEGTGDNEQYF. The DNA of the CDR3 is TGTGCCAGCAGCCAAGAGGGGACAGGCGATAACGAGCAGTACTTC.

The chain recombines TRBV15 with TRBJ2-3, with a tentative D call TRBD1 (6 bases). The V and J ends lost 4 bases and 4 bases respectively, with 15 bases between them. In germline, CDR1 is LNHNV, CDR2 YYDKDF (reference sequence). The CDR3 runs 15 residues. The CDR3 region has the DNA TGTGCCACCAGCATCACTCAGGGGATCGCAGATACGCAGTATTTT. This translates into CATSITQGIADTQYF.

The CDR3 DNA follows: TGTGCCAGCAGCCCATCCTTAGTGGAGACCCAGTACTTC. Encoded protein: CASSPSLVETQYF. This chain links TRBV6-6 with TRBJ2-5; the D is unclear. Germline CDR1 reads MNHNY; CDR2 reads SVGAGI (reference sequence). This CDR3 region has 13 residues. Trimming removed 6 bases at V and 5 bases at J, with 13 bases between.

The rearrangement joins TRBV21-1 to TRBJ1-1; the D call TRBD1 from the table was never checked on the DNA. TRBV21-1 is assigned pseudogene status. The CDR3 spans 17 residues. CDR3 nucleotides: TGTGCCAGCAGCAAAGGTCGGGCAGGGGGAATGAACACTGAAGCTTTCTTT. Amino acids: CASSKGRAGGMNTEAFF.

J is TRBJ2-5 and V is TRBV6-6; D remains ambiguous. The V end lost 7 bases, the J end lost 5 bases, and 14 bases lay between the germline ends. CDR3 size: 13 residues. Looked up from germline, CDR1 is MNHNY and CDR2 is SVGAGI (reference sequence). The CDR3 nucleotides read TGTGCCAGCATCTCGGAGCCTCCGGAGACCCAGTACTTC. Protein: CASISEPPETQYF.

J is TRBJ1-6 and V is TRBV19, with no clear D. This CDR3 is 15 amino acids long. V gave up 5 bases and J gave up 0 bases, with 8 bases separating them. The germline V gene encodes CDR1 LNHDA and CDR2 SQIVND (reference sequence). The CDR3 coding sequence is TGTGCCAGTAGTCCGGGAAGCTCCTATAATTCACCCCTCCACTTT. Amino acid sequence: CASSPGSSYNSPLHF.

The gene calls are TRBV4-1 and TRBJ2-2, with D unclear. The germline V and J ends were trimmed by 7 bases and 2 bases, with 17 bases remaining between them. The germline V gene has CDR1 MGHRA and CDR2 YSYEKL. The CDR3 is 16 residues long. The CDR3, as DNA: TGCGCCAGCAACCGGATCCAAGACTTTAACACCGGGGAGCTGTTTTTT. Its protein is CASNRIQDFNTGELFF.

V gene TRBV9 combines with J gene TRBJ2-1, with 7 bases matching TRBD1. In germline, CDR1 is SGDLS, CDR2 YYNGEE. This CDR3 has 15 residues. The V and J ends lost 0 bases and 4 bases, in that order; junction bases with no gene match: 4. CDR3 nucleotide sequence: TGTGCCAGCAGCGTAGACCGACAGGGTTACAATGAGCAGTTCTTC. The encoded protein is CASSVDRQGYNEQFF.

The V and J genes are TRBV2 and TRBJ2-1; 13 nucleotides align to TRBD2. Germline assignment: CDR1 SNHLY and CDR2 FYNNEI. V lost 4 bases to trimming and J lost 4 bases; unmatched junction nucleotides: 4. The CDR3 extends over 16 amino acids. The CDR3 region has the DNA TGTGCCAGCAGTGGGACTAGCGGGGGCGGGTACAATGAGCAGTTCTTC. Encoded protein: CASSGTSGGGYNEQFF. Full variable domain (rest looked up from reference TRBV2 and TRBJ2-1): EPEVTQTPSHQVTQMGQEVILRCVPISNHLYFYWYRQILGQKVEFLVSFYNNEISEKSEIFDDQFSVERPDGSNFTLKIRSTKLEDSAMYFCASSGTSGGGYNEQFFGPGTRLTVL.

This clone has a single count. The rearrangement joins TRBV10-1 to TRBJ1-4; TRBD1 matches 8 bases. The CDR3 is 13 residues long. The V segment lost 9 bases and the J segment 6 bases; nucleotides outside the gene matches: 6. The V gene's germline CDR1 is WNHNN and CDR2 SYGVQD (reference sequence). DNA of the CDR3: TGCGCCAGGGAGACAGGGGTAGATGAAAAACTGTTTTTT. Protein product: CARETGVDEKLFF.

J is TRBJ2-2 and V is TRBV5-1; 12 bases match TRBD2. The V and J ends lost 0 bases and 5 bases, in that order; junction bases with no gene match: 2. CDR3 size: 16 residues. Per germline, CDR1 SGHRS and CDR2 YFSETQ. DNA of the CDR3: TGCGCCAGCAGCTTGGGTGGACTAGCGGGAACCGGGGAGCTGTTTTTT. Protein: CASSLGGLAGTGELFF.

The rearrangement links TRBV19 to TRBJ2-2; D unclear. V was clipped by 7 bases and J by 2 bases, with 11 bases between them. Germline CDR1 is LNHDA and CDR2 is SQIVND (reference sequence). This CDR3 is 14 amino acids long. The CDR3 DNA sequence: TGTGCCAGTACGGAACAGTTTAACACCGGGGAGCTGTTTTTT. Protein product: CASTEQFNTGELFF.

This clone came up a few times. This chain uses TRBV5-4 with TRBJ2-5; TRBD1 agrees at 8 bases. The germline V gene has CDR1 SGHNT and CDR2 YYREEE (reference sequence). V lost 3 bases and J lost 2; bases outside the gene matches: 3. CDR3 length: 14 residues. The CDR3 reads CASSSGQGQETQYF. The CDR3 DNA sequence: TGTGCCAGCAGCTCCGGACAGGGACAAGAGACCCAGTACTTC. Based on the CDR3 plus reference TRBV5-4 and TRBJ2-5, the full variable domain is ETGVTQSPTHLIKTRGQQVTLRCSSQSGHNTVSWYQQALGQGPQFIFQYYREEENGRGNFPPRFSGLQFPNYSSELNVNALELDDSALYLCASSSGQGQETQYFGPGTRLLVL.

The gene calls are TRBV2 and TRBJ2-3; 7 bases match TRBD2. In germline, CDR1 is SNHLY, CDR2 FYNNEI. The CDR3 loop spans 13 amino acids. J was trimmed by 7 bases and V by 11 bases; bases with no gene match: 12. The DNA for the CDR3 is TGTGCCGGCGGGCGGGGGATCCCACATACGCAGTATTTT. It specifies CAGGRGIPHTQYF.

V usage is TRBV7-2 and J usage is TRBJ2-7; tentatively, D is TRBD2 (5 bases). Trimming cost V 0 bases and J 2 bases, with 17 bases left between them. CDR3 length: 17 amino acids. The germline gives CDR1 SGHTA, CDR2 FQGNSA. DNA of the CDR3: TGTGCCAGCAGCTTAGCGCTGACAAGGAGGAATACCTACGAGCAGTACTTC. Translation: CASSLALTRRNTYEQYF.

The chain recombines TRBV6-1 with TRBJ1-2; the match to TRBD1 covers 8 bases. From germline, CDR1 is MNHNS and CDR2 SASEGT. Losses at the gene ends were 4 bases for V and 4 bases for J; bases not matched to a gene: 5. The CDR3 has 14 amino acids. This CDR3 is CASSAGQGFYGYTF. CDR3 DNA sequence: TGTGCCAGCAGTGCCGGACAGGGTTTCTATGGCTACACCTTC.

A few counts support this clone. The chain has TRBV15 and TRBJ1-1; D remains unclear. V was trimmed by 2 bases and J by 6 bases, leaving 10 bases between them. The CDR3 is 13 residues long. The germline V gene has CDR1 LNHNV and CDR2 YYDKDF (reference sequence). The DNA of the CDR3 is TGTGCCACCAGCAGACCAACTGACTCTGAAGCTTTCTTT. The encoded protein is CATSRPTDSEAFF.

J is TRBJ1-2 and V is TRBV6-6; possible D gene TRBD1, 5 bases. CDR1 is MNHNY, CDR2 SVGAGI, per germline (reference sequence). The CDR3 sequence is 14 residues long. Trimming removed 6 bases from V and 4 bases from J, with 15 bases in between. The DNA of the CDR3 is TGTGCCAGCAGCCCCCCGACAGAAATCTATGGCTACACCTTC. Translating it yields CASSPPTEIYGYTF.

The chain joins TRBV19 to TRBJ2-1; D ambiguous. Germline loops: CDR1 LNHDA, CDR2 SQIVND (reference sequence). The CDR3 is 14 residues long. V was shortened by 5 bases and J by 8 bases, with 16 bases between the two germline ends. CDR3 sequence: CASSLKPLSDEQFF. DNA of the CDR3: TGTGCCAGTAGTCTCAAACCCCTCTCGGATGAGCAGTTCTTC.

The chain links TRBV27 to TRBJ1-1; the D is unclear. Germline loops: CDR1 MNHEY, CDR2 SMNVEV (reference sequence). CDR3 size: 12 residues. V lost 7 bases, J lost 5 bases, and 11 bases lay in between. Written as DNA, the CDR3 is TGTGCCAGCAAAGCGAGGTTGACTGAAGCTTTCTTT. This sequence encodes CASKARLTEAFF.

For the CDR3, the DNA is TGTGCCAGCAGTGAATGGGGGCCAGGTTATCAGGAGACCCAGTACTTC. Protein product: CASSEWGPGYQETQYF. The chain is built from TRBV6-1 and TRBJ2-5, with D possibly being TRBD1 (6 bases). The V gene's germline CDR1 is MNHNS and CDR2 SASEGT. The CDR3 spans 16 residues. V was cut by 2 bases and J by 5 bases, with 18 bases left in between.

This rearrangement joins TRBV6-6 to TRBJ1-5; D not resolved. V was trimmed by 11 bases and J by 4 bases, leaving 15 bases between them. The CDR3 runs 13 residues. Germline-derived CDR1 and CDR2 are MNHNY and SVGAGI (reference sequence). The CDR3 protein is CAGSSGSNQPQHF. DNA for the CDR3: TGTGCCGGTAGCTCCGGGTCTAATCAGCCCCAGCATTTT.

This chain joins TRBV2 and TRBJ1-2, with unresolved D. V dropped 4 bases and J dropped 8 bases, with 11 bases sitting between them. Germline loops: CDR1 SNHLY, CDR2 FYNNEI. CDR3 length equals 12 residues. DNA for the CDR3: TGTGCCAGCAGTGCCCCGGAGGTGGGCTACACCTTC. Amino acid sequence: CASSAPEVGYTF.

The CDR3 region is CASSLGWSYSNQPQHF. CDR3 nucleotides: TGTGCCAGCAGCTTAGGTTGGAGCTATAGCAATCAGCCCCAGCATTTT. The V call is TRBV11-3, the J call TRBJ1-5; no firm D call. Trimming removed 1 base from V and 0 bases from J, with 10 bases in between. Germline V gene sequence: CDR1 SGHNT, CDR2 YENEEA. CDR3 length equals 16 residues.

The V and J genes are TRBV7-9 and TRBJ1-2; 7 positions agree with TRBD1. J lost 5 bases, V lost 1 base, and 4 bases had no gene match. This CDR3 has 14 residues. Germline values: CDR1 SEHNR, CDR2 FQNEAQ (reference sequence). Here the CDR3 reads CASSLGQGEYGYTF. CDR3 sequence (DNA): TGTGCCAGCAGCTTAGGGCAGGGGGAATATGGCTACACCTTC.